The 3 T cell receptor beta chains reported below all come from one sample, sequenced in a study of cytomegalovirus exposure and HLA in healthy donors. In the PCR, 60 Vbeta and 13 Jbeta primers were used. Only in-frame clones appear in the TCRdb table, and some are missing; sequencing was by immunoSEQ multiplex PCR. The table has 100,000 to 150,000 clones, 17% seen once. Specimen: PBMCs. The receptors were gathered from a female donor in good health and CMV-seropositive.

The chain recombines TRBV7-2 with TRBJ2-3, with a weak D call TRBD2 (7 bases). V lost 4 bases and J lost 4, with 15 bases in between. This CDR3 spans 15 amino acids. From germline, CDR1 is SGHTA and CDR2 FQGNSA. Here the CDR3 DNA reads TGTGCCAGCAGCTCTTGGGGGGGCTTCGCAGATACGCAGTATTTT. Its translation is CASSSWGGFADTQYF.

The rearrangement links TRBV28 to TRBJ2-7; D possibly corresponds to TRBD2 (5 bases). Germline assignment: CDR1 MDHEN and CDR2 SYDVKM. The CDR3 totals 15 residues. V lost 6 bases to trimming and J lost 3 bases, with 18 bases between them. CDR3 DNA sequence: TGTGCCAGCAGCTCCCAAGGACGGGGATACTACGAGCAGTACTTC. Its translation is CASSSQGRGYYEQYF.

This sequence joins TRBV28 and TRBJ2-2; 14 positions match TRBD2. V lost 6 bases, J lost 6 bases, and 12 bases stayed unmatched. The CDR3 runs 18 residues. Looked up from germline, CDR1 is MDHEN and CDR2 is SYDVKM. CDR3 amino acids: CASRTYRTSGGRSGELFF. Written as DNA, the CDR3 is TGTGCCAGCAGAACCTACCGGACTAGCGGGGGGCGCTCCGGGGAGCTGTTTTTT.